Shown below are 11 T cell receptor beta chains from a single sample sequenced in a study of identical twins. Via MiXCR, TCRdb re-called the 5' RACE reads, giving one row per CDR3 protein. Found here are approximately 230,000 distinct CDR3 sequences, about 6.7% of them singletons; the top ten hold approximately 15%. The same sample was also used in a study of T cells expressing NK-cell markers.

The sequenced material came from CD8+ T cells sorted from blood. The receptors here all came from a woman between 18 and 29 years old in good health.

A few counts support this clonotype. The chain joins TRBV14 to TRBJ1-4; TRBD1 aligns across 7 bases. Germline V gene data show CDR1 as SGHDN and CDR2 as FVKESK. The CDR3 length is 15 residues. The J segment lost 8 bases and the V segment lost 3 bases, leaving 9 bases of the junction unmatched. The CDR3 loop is CASSHADRFREKLFF. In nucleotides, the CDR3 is TGTGCCAGCAGCCACGCGGACAGGTTTCGGGAAAAACTGTTTTTT.

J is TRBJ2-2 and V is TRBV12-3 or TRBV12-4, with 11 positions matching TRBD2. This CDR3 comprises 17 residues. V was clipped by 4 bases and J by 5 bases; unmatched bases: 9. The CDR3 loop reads CASSSALAGAGTGELFF. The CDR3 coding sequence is TGTGCCAGCAGTTCGGCACTAGCGGGAGCGGGAACCGGGGAGCTGTTTTTT.

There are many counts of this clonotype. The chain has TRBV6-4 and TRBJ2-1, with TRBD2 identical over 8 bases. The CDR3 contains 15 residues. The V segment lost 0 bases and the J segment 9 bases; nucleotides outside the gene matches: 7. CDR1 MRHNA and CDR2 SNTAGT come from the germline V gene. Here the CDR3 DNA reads TGTGCCAGCAGTGACTCTGCGGGAGGAGGAAGTGAGCAGTTCTTC. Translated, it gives CASSDSAGGGSEQFF.

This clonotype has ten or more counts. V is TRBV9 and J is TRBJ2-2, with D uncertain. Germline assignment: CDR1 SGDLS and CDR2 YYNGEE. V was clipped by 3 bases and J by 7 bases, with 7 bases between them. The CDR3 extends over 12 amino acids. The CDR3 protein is CASSASYGELFF. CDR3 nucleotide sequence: TGTGCCAGCAGCGCATCATACGGGGAGCTGTTTTTT.

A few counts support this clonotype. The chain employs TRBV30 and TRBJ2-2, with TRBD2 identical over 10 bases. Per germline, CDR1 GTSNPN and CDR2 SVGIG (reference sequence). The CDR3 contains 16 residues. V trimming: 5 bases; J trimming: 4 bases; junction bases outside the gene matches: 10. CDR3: CAWGGLAEGGTGELFF. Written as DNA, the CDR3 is TGTGCCTGGGGCGGACTAGCGGAGGGGGGCACCGGGGAGCTGTTTTTT.

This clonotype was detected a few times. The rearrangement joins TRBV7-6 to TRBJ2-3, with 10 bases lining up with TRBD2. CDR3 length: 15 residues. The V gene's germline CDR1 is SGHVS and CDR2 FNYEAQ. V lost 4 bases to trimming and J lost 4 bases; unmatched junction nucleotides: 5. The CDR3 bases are TGTGCCAGCAGCTCTCTAGCGGGAGCGGCAGATACGCAGTATTTT. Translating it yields CASSSLAGAADTQYF.

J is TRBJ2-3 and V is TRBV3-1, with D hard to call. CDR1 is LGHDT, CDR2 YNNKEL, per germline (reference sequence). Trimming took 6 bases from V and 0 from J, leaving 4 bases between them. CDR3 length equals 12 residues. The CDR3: CASRHSTDTQYF. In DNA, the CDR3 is TGTGCCAGCAGACACAGCACAGATACGCAGTATTTT.

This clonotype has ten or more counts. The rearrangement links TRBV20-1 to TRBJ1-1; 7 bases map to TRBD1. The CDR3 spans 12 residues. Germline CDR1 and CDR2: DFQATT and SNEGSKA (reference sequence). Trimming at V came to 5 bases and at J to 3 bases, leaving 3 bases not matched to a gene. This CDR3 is CSAGQGDTEAFF. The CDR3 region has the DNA TGCAGTGCTGGTCAGGGGGACACTGAAGCTTTCTTT.

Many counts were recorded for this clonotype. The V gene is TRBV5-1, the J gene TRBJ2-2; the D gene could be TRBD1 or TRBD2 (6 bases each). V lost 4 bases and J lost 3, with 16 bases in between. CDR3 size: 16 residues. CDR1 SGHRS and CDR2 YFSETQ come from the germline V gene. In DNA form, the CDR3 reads TGCGCCAGCAGCCCTTGGGGGGCCCACTACACCGGGGAGCTGTTTTTT. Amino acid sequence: CASSPWGAHYTGELFF.

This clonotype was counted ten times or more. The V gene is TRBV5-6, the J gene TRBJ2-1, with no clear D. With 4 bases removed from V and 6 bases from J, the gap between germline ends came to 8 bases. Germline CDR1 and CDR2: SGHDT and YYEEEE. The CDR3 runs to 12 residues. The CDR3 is CASSAGFNEQFF. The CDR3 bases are TGTGCCAGCAGCGCCGGGTTCAATGAGCAGTTCTTC.

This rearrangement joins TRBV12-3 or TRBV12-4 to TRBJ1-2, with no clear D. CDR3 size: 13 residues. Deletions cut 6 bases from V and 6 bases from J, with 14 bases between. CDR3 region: CASSPTVIDGYTF. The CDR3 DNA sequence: TGTGCCAGCAGCCCCACCGTCATTGATGGCTACACCTTC.